The clone carrying this T cell receptor (beta chain) was detected only a few times. These data come from a study of T-cell memory formation after mild COVID-19. Libraries for TCRalpha and TCRbeta carried sample barcodes and unique molecular identifiers via 5'RACE. In TCRdb, the 5' RACE reads were re-called with MiXCR into one record per CDR3 protein. The sample holds 80,000 to 95,000 distinct CDR3 sequences; 25% are singletons and the top ten take approximately 45%. Trimming cost V 2 bases and J 1 base, with 24 bases left between them. Germline V gene sequence: CDR1 SGHRS, CDR2 YFSETQ. The CDR3 is made up of 19 amino acids.

The chain is built from TRBV5-1 and TRBJ2-5; no reliable D call. This sequence was found in a young man who had mild COVID-19 (a few samples of this study predate the infection). Cell type and time point are not known. What was sequenced was PBMCs or a T cell subset sorted from them (not recorded which). The CDR3 coding sequence is TGCGCCAGCAGCTTCACTGGACCCCACACCTCCTCCTCCCAAGAGACCCAGTACTTC. It yields the protein CASSFTGPHTSSSQETQYF.